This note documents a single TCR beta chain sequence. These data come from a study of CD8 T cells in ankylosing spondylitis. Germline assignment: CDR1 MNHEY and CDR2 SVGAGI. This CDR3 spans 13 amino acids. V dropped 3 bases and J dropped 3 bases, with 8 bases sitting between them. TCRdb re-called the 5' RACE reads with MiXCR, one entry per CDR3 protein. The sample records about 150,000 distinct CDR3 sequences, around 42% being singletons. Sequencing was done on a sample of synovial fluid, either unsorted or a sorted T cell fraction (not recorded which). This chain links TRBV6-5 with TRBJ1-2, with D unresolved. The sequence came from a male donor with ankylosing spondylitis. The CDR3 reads CASSYWADYGYTF. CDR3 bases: TGTGCCAGCAGTTATTGGGCAGACTATGGCTACACCTTC.